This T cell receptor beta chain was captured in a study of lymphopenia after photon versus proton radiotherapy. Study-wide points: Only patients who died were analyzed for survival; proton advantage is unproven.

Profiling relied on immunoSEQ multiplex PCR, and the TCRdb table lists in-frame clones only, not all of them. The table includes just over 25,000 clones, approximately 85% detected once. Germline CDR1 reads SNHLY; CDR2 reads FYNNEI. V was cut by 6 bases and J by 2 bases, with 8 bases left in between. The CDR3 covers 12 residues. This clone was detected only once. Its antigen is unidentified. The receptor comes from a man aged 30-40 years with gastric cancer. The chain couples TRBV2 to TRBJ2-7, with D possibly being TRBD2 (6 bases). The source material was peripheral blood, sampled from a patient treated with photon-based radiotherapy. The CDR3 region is CASSGTPYEQYF. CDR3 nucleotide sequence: TGTGCCAGCAGCGGGACTCCCTACGAGCAGTACTTC. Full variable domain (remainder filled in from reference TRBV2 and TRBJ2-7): EPEVTQTPSHQVTQMGQEVILRCVPISNHLYFYWYRQILGQKVEFLVSFYNNEISEKSEIFDDQFSVERPDGSNFTLKIRSTKLEDSAMYFCASSGTPYEQYFGPGTRLTVT.